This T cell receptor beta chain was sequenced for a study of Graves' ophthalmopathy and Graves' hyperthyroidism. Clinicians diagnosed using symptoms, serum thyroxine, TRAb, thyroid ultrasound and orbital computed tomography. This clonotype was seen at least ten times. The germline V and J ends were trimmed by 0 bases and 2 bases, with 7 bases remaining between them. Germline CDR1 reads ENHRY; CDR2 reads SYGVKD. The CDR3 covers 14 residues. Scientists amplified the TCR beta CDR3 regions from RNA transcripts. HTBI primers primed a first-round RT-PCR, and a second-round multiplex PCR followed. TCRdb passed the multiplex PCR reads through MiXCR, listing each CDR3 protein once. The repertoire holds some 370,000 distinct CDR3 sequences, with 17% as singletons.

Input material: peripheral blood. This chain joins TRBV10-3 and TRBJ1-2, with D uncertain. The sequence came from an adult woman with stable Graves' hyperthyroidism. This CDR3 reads CAISESVRNYGYTF. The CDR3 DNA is TGTGCCATCAGTGAGTCAGTCAGGAACTATGGCTACACCTTC.